These 17 T cell receptor beta chains originate from one sample sequenced in a study of blood T cell repertoires in COVID-19. Only in-frame clones appear in the TCRdb table, and some are missing; sequencing was by immunoSEQ multiplex PCR. The sample lists about 330,000 clones; about nine tenths were seen once. Sample: PBMCs or T cells enriched from blood (not recorded which). These receptors all stem from a woman aged 18-29 years who had recovered from COVID-19.

The chain recombines TRBV19 with TRBJ2-5; TRBD2 agrees at 11 bases. V gave up 4 bases and J gave up 5 bases; unmatched junction bases: 9. The germline CDR1 and CDR2 sequences are LNHDA and SQIVND (reference sequence). The CDR3 is made up of 16 amino acids. The DNA for the CDR3 is TGTGCCAGTAGTACTACTAGCGGGAGACCGTGGGAGACCCAGTACTTC. This translates into CASSTTSGRPWETQYF.

The gene calls are TRBV9 and TRBJ1-1, with D tentatively TRBD1 (6 bases). CDR3 size: 14 residues. From germline, CDR1 is SGDLS and CDR2 YYNGEE. The ends were cut back, 1 base at V and 4 bases at J, with 11 bases in the middle. CDR3 in DNA: TGTGCCAGCAGCGTACAGGGGTGGGGCACTGAAGCTTTCTTT. It yields the protein CASSVQGWGTEAFF.

The chain carries TRBV4-1 and TRBJ2-7; the match to TRBD1 covers 9 bases. The CDR3 is 15 amino acids. Germline CDR1 and CDR2: MGHRA and YSYEKL. V trimming: 0 bases; J trimming: 5 bases; junction bases outside the gene matches: 5. CDR3 coding DNA: TGCGCCAGCAGCCAAGACGGGGACAGGGACGACGAGCAGTACTTC. Translating it yields CASSQDGDRDDEQYF.

This clone has only a few counts. The chain is built from TRBV4-1 and TRBJ2-7; unclear D gene. The germline V and J ends were trimmed by 1 base and 0 bases, with 4 bases remaining between them. This CDR3 is 13 amino acids long. Germline V gene sequence: CDR1 MGHRA, CDR2 YSYEKL. CDR3 sequence: CASSQVLSYEQYF. The CDR3 bases are TGCGCCAGCAGCCAAGTACTCTCCTACGAGCAGTACTTC.

The J gene is TRBJ1-2, the V gene TRBV30; no firm D call. CDR3 length equals 12 residues. V lost 3 bases and J 5 bases, leaving 10 bases between the germline ends. The V gene's germline CDR1 is GTSNPN and CDR2 SVGIG (reference sequence). The CDR3 protein is CAWRHGEYGYTF. The CDR3 DNA sequence: TGTGCCTGGAGGCACGGGGAATATGGCTACACCTTC.

This clone was counted between two and nine times. The rearrangement uses TRBV6-5 and TRBJ1-1; D gene ambiguous. The germline CDR1 and CDR2 sequences are MNHEY and SVGAGI. The V gene lost 6 bases and the J gene lost 2 bases, with 4 bases spanning the gap. This CDR3 contains 11 residues. CDR3 region: CASSVNTEAFF. The CDR3 bases are TGTGCCAGCAGCGTAAACACTGAAGCTTTCTTT.

The V call is TRBV5-1, the J call TRBJ2-2; 9 positions match TRBD1. V shed 4 bases, J shed 3 bases, and the junction held 13 bases outside the gene matches. The CDR3 covers 18 residues. Germline CDR1 SGHRS, CDR2 YFSETQ. CDR3: CASSVLGQGPTYTGELFF. The CDR3 coding sequence is TGCGCCAGCAGCGTCCTTGGACAGGGGCCTACTTACACCGGGGAGCTGTTTTTT. The entire variable domain, with the rest obtained from reference TRBV5-1 and TRBJ2-2, is as follows: KAGVTQTPRYLIKTRGQQVTLSCSPISGHRSVSWYQQTPGQGLQFLFEYFSETQRNKGNFPGRFSGRQFSNSRSEMNVSTLELGDSALYLCASSVLGQGPTYTGELFFGEGSRLTVL.

This clone appeared a single time. J is TRBJ2-2 and V is TRBV3-1 (or the pseudogene TRBV3-2); D gene unclear. Trimming pared 1 base from V and 3 bases from J, leaving 9 bases between. This CDR3 is built from 15 residues. From germline, CDR1 is LGHDT and CDR2 YNNKEL (reference sequence). In nucleotides, the CDR3 is TGTGCCAGCAGCCAAGGGCTGCCAGACACCGGGGAGCTGTTTTTT. Protein sequence: CASSQGLPDTGELFF.

This rearrangement joins TRBV5-1 to TRBJ2-1; D remains ambiguous. Trimming left V 0 bases short and J 8 bases short, with 15 bases between. The length of the CDR3 is 15 residues. The germline V gene encodes CDR1 SGHRS and CDR2 YFSETQ. In DNA, the CDR3 is TGCGCCAGCAGCTTGGGGCTAGTGTCTGTAGATGAGCAGTTCTTC. It codes for CASSLGLVSVDEQFF. Variable domain in full (rest from reference TRBV5-1 and TRBJ2-1): KAGVTQTPRYLIKTRGQQVTLSCSPISGHRSVSWYQQTPGQGLQFLFEYFSETQRNKGNFPGRFSGRQFSNSRSEMNVSTLELGDSALYLCASSLGLVSVDEQFFGPGTRLTVL.

This chain's CDR3 is CSVRAEDTQYF. The CDR3 DNA is TGCAGCGTGAGGGCGGAGGATACGCAGTATTTT. The V gene is TRBV29-1, the J gene TRBJ2-3, with TRBD2 as a possible D gene (5 bases). The V end was cut by 6 bases, the J end by 6 bases, with 10 bases between. The CDR3 has 11 amino acids. Per germline, CDR1 SQVTM and CDR2 ANQGSEA.

The chain combines TRBV3-1 (or the pseudogene TRBV3-2) with TRBJ2-7; possible D gene TRBD2, 7 bases. The CDR3 extends over 15 amino acids. CDR1 is LGHDT and CDR2 is YNNKEL in the germline V gene (reference sequence). Trimming removed 4 bases from V and 3 bases from J, with 16 bases in between. DNA of the CDR3: TGTGCCAGCAGCCCAACTCCGGGGGGCGGCTACGAGCAGTACTTC. Its translation: CASSPTPGGGYEQYF.

The genes are TRBV7-9 and TRBJ2-1, with D possibly being TRBD1 (5 bases). The CDR3 spans 14 residues. V was clipped by 5 bases and J by 4 bases, with 12 bases between them. Per the germline V gene, CDR1 is SEHNR and CDR2 is FQNEAQ (reference sequence). This chain's CDR3 is CASSPSTVYNEQFF. The CDR3 nucleotides read TGTGCCAGCAGCCCCTCGACAGTGTACAATGAGCAGTTCTTC. Using reference TRBV7-9 and TRBJ2-1 for the parts outside the CDR3, the full variable domain is DTGVSQNPRHKITKRGQNVTFRCDPISEHNRLYWYRQTLGQGPEFLTYFQNEAQLEKSRLLSDRFSAERPKGSFSTLEIQRTEQGDSAMYLCASSPSTVYNEQFFGPGTRLTVL.

The chain combines TRBV27 with TRBJ1-1; D remains unclear. This CDR3 comprises 16 residues. V was shortened by 6 bases and J by 1 base, with 18 bases between the two germline ends. Germline-derived CDR1 and CDR2 are MNHEY and SMNVEV (reference sequence). CDR3 in DNA: TGTGCCAGCAGCCCGGAGATTGAGAGGAGGAACACTGAAGCTTTCTTT. Translating it yields CASSPEIERRNTEAFF.

V usage is TRBV30 and J usage is TRBJ2-5; the match to TRBD2 covers 7 bases. Losses at the gene ends were 4 bases for V and 4 bases for J; bases not matched to a gene: 12. Germline CDR1 reads GTSNPN; CDR2 reads SVGIG (reference sequence). The length of the CDR3 is 15 residues. The CDR3, as DNA: TGTGCCTGGACAGAAGCGGGGAGCCTATCAGAGACCCAGTACTTC. This sequence encodes CAWTEAGSLSETQYF.

The chain has TRBV19 and TRBJ1-5; 7 positions agree with TRBD1. The CDR3 sequence is 13 residues long. Trimming removed 9 bases from V and 3 bases from J; junction bases left unmatched: 5. The V gene's germline CDR1 is LNHDA and CDR2 SQIVND (reference sequence). CDR3 coding DNA: TGTGCCAGCAGGGACAGAGTCAATCAGCCCCAGCATTTT. Amino acid sequence: CASRDRVNQPQHF.

The V call is TRBV7-9, the J call TRBJ1-4, with 7 positions matching TRBD1. Germline values: CDR1 SEHNR, CDR2 FQNEAQ (reference sequence). The CDR3 extends over 13 amino acids. V gave up 6 bases and J gave up 7 bases; unmatched junction bases: 5. The DNA for the CDR3 is TGTGCCAGCAGGGGGACAGTAGGTGAAAAACTGTTTTTT. It encodes CASRGTVGEKLFF.

The chain uses TRBV5-1 and TRBJ2-7, with a tentative D call TRBD2 (6 bases). The V gene lost 0 bases and the J gene lost 2 bases, with 12 bases spanning the gap. Per the germline V gene, CDR1 is SGHRS and CDR2 is YFSETQ. The CDR3 is 15 amino acids. CDR3 nucleotide sequence: TGCGCCAGCAGCTTGGGGAGGCGGGGAGCCTACGAGCAGTACTTC. This encodes CASSLGRRGAYEQYF.